This entry lists 8 T cell receptor beta chains sequenced from one sample in a study of T cells after yellow fever vaccination. MiXCR was run by TCRdb on the 5' RACE reads, yielding one entry per CDR3 protein. Of roughly 45,000 distinct CDR3 sequences listed, 6.8% are singletons. Sequencing was performed on CD8+ T cells not binding an NS4B(214-222) dextramer, sorted from PBMCs, taken 45 days after the yellow fever booster vaccination. The receptors shown here come from a man aged 30-40 years who received the YFV17D yellow fever vaccine.

This clonotype was seen at least ten times. The chain couples TRBV7-9 to TRBJ2-1; no definite D call. V dropped 1 base and J dropped 4 bases, with 5 bases sitting between them. The germline CDR1 and CDR2 sequences are SEHNR and FQNEAQ (reference sequence). The CDR3 is 13 amino acids. CDR3 nucleotides: TGTGCCAGCAGCTTAGTCTCTTACAATGAGCAGTTCTTC. Its protein product is CASSLVSYNEQFF.

Worth noting for this clonotype: A read error may be the cause here, since a much bigger clone is one base away. The V gene is TRBV6-5, the J gene TRBJ2-2; TRBD2 aligns across 12 bases. In germline, CDR1 is MNHEY, CDR2 SVGAGI. The CDR3 runs to 18 residues. The CDR3 sequence: CASTYSTAGLAGSGELFF. For the CDR3, the DNA is TGTGCCAGCACTTACTCGACAGCTGGACTAGCGGGATCCGGGGAGCTGTTTTTT.

V usage is TRBV28 and J usage is TRBJ2-1; 7 nucleotides match TRBD1. The CDR3 extends over 15 amino acids. Germline V gene lookup returns CDR1 MDHEN and CDR2 SYDVKM. Germline trimming cut 3 bases from V and 5 bases from J; bases unmatched to any gene: 7. CDR3 in amino acids: CASSLVQGIDNEQFF. CDR3 DNA: TGTGCCAGCAGTTTGGTACAGGGGATTGACAATGAGCAGTTCTTC.

The chain joins TRBV15 to TRBJ2-7; D gene uncertain. V dropped 4 bases and J dropped 6 bases, with 10 bases sitting between them. CDR3 size: 12 residues. Germline lookup yields CDR1 LNHNV and CDR2 YYDKDF (reference sequence). CDR3 in amino acids: CATSTARAEQYF. The CDR3 DNA reads TGTGCCACCAGCACGGCCCGTGCCGAGCAGTACTTC.

This clonotype occurred a few times. The CDR3 sequence is CASSLILGPTEQYF. The CDR3 DNA reads TGTGCCAGCAGCTTAATTTTAGGTCCTACCGAGCAGTACTTC. V usage is TRBV7-9 and J usage is TRBJ2-7; D unclear. Trimming shortened V by 2 bases and J by 6 bases, and 14 bases separated the two germline ends. This CDR3 comprises 14 residues. Per germline, CDR1 SEHNR and CDR2 FQNEAQ (reference sequence). The full variable domain, its missing parts supplied by reference TRBV7-9 and TRBJ2-7, is DTGVSQNPRHKITKRGQNVTFRCDPISEHNRLYWYRQTLGQGPEFLTYFQNEAQLEKSRLLSDRFSAERPKGSFSTLEIQRTEQGDSAMYLCASSLILGPTEQYFGPGTRLTVT.

This clonotype was recorded at least ten times. The chain joins TRBV2 to TRBJ2-3; D is unclear. The V gene's germline CDR1 is SNHLY and CDR2 FYNNEI. Trimming took off 7 bases at V and 6 bases at J, with 14 bases between the two ends. The CDR3 loop spans 13 amino acids. The CDR3 nucleotides are TGTGCCAGCATGCCCCCCCCAAGGGATACGCAGTATTTT. It is translated as CASMPPPRDTQYF.

This clonotype was detected many times. The rearrangement uses TRBV6-5 and TRBJ1-5; no definite D call. V lost 6 bases and J lost 5, with 11 bases in between. Germline CDR1 reads MNHEY; CDR2 reads SVGAGI. This CDR3 comprises 13 residues. CDR3 in amino acids: CASSGSSYQPQHF. The DNA for the CDR3 is TGTGCCAGCAGCGGCAGTTCTTATCAGCCCCAGCATTTT.

A few counts support this clonotype. This chain joins TRBV4-3 and TRBJ1-2; TRBD1 is a possible D gene (5 bases). The V and J ends lost 4 bases and 8 bases respectively, with 14 bases between them. CDR1 and CDR2 from the germline V gene are LGHNA and YSLEER. The CDR3 sequence is 13 residues long. The CDR3 DNA reads as TGCGCCAGCAGCCGCAGGGACGGCGACGGCTACACCTTC. This codes for CASSRRDGDGYTF.